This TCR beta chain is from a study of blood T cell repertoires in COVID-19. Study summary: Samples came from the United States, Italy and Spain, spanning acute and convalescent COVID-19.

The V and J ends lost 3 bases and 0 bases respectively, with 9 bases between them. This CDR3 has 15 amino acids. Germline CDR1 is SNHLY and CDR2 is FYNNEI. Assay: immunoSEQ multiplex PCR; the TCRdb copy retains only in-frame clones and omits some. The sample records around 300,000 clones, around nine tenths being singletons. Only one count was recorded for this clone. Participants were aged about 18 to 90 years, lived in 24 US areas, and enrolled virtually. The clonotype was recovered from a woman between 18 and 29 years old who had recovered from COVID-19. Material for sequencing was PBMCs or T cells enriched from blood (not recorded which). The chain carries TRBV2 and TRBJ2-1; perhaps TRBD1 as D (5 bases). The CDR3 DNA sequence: TGTGCCAGCAGTGAGGACATGAGCTCCTACAATGAGCAGTTCTTC. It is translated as CASSEDMSSYNEQFF. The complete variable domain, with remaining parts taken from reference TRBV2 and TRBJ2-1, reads EPEVTQTPSHQVTQMGQEVILRCVPISNHLYFYWYRQILGQKVEFLVSFYNNEISEKSEIFDDQFSVERPDGSNFTLKIRSTKLEDSAMYFCASSEDMSSYNEQFFGPGTRLTVL.